This TCR beta chain emerged from a study of cytotoxic CD8 clonotypes in ibrutinib-treated CLL (dated by TCRdb to the early 2020s). In the study overall: The cohort was composed of around twelve relapsed/refractory and about 15 treatment-naive patients; IGHV unmutated status was identified in around 17 patients. Cryopreserved peripheral blood mononuclear cells were collected before treatment, at response, and at either disease progression or sustained remission. Partial responses were observed in approximately 24 patients and complete responses in 2; after a median follow-up of roughly 62 months, remission was maintained in some 14 patients and progression was observed in approximately 12. Samples averaged approximately 240,000 productive templates and just under 95,000 productive rearrangements. Of the 90 or so participants in the trial, 25 to 30 had longitudinal samples available. All remission and progressive disease samples were collected while patients were still receiving ibrutinib. Samples at response were collected after a median of around twelve months of treatment, with a range of about 6 to 40 months. General findings and caveats noted by the study authors: Public clonotypes were rare and either shrank or stayed stable during treatment, and the rise in clonality at ibrutinib response reflected expansion of private clonotypes. Sustained-remission and progressing patients did not have matched sampling times, and lymph node repertoires were not examined. Clonality increased at ibrutinib response, stayed stable in sustained remission, and fell back toward baseline at progression. Baseline clonality was found to be higher than that of age-matched healthy donors and was strongly correlated with circulating CD8+ T-cell counts.

This clone showed up just a few times. Its antigen is still unknown. Within one base of it there is no much larger clone, and no base qualities were kept. A MiSeq instrument was used for deep resolution sequencing, which targeted depths ranging from 1 in 1 million up to 1 in 200,000 T cells, with coverage averaging 10x for each clonotype. The immunoSEQ hsTCRB Kit was used to generate the TCR beta libraries. In the authors' own workflow: ImmunoSEQ Data Assistant and ImmunoSEQ Analyzer were used for data analysis, and V, D and J genes were assigned according to IMGT definitions. Clonality was computed as one minus normalized Shannon entropy of productive rearrangement frequencies, ranging from 0 to 1. Public clonotype analysis was restricted to overrepresented clonotypes comprising at least 0.05% of each patient's repertoire. About a dozen age-matched healthy donor repertoires from immuneACCESS served as clonality controls. In its TCRdb copy, this immuneACCESS table keeps in-frame sequences only and misses some clones. Where compared with another copy, unresolved V genes explain less than half of these, and the others have no known cause. The V and J calls and clone size are taken from that table; D and trimming were inferred from the DNA. The sample records about 140,000 clones, 77% of which are singletons. Around 30% of the sample belongs to the ten largest clones.

The sample's time point label, in plain terms: eleven to twelve months on ibrutinib. For TCR beta library preparation, roughly 1.8 micrograms of genomic DNA was extracted from cryopreserved PBMCs. Longitudinal blood samples from CLL patients on ibrutinib monotherapy were analyzed using high-throughput TCR beta sequencing. Patients were enrolled in a phase 2 open-label single-center ibrutinib monotherapy trial. The source of this sequence is a human donor with chronic lymphocytic leukemia. Sequenced here: PBMCs, sampled after 12 months of ibrutinib treatment.

The bases read TGTGCCAGCAGTTTAGTTGGACTAGGTGGCCACGAGCAGTACTTC. It codes for CASSLVGLGGHEQYF. The chain links TRBV28 with TRBJ2-7; the junction holds 7 bases that match TRBD2. Via the germline V gene, CDR1 is MDHEN and CDR2 SYDVKM. V lost 2 bases and J lost 5 bases, and the count of bases not matched to a germline gene is 9. From the cysteine through the phenylalanine, the CDR3 covers 15 amino acids. Only the CDR3 portion is preserved as DNA: 45 bases, with reading frame beginning at the first base.